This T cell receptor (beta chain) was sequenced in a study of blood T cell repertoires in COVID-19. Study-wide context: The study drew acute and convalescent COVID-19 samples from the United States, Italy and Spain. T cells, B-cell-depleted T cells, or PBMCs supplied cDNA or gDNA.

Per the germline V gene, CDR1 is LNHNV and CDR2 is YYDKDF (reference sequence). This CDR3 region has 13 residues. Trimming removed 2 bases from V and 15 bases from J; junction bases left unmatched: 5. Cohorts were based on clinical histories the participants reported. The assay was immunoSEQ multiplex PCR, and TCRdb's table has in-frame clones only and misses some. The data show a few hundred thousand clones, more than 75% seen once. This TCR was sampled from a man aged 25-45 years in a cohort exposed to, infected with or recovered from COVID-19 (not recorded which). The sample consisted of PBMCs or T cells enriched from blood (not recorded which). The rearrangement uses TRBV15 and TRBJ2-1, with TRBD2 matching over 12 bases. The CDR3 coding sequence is TGTGCCACCAGCAGATTTACTAGCGGGAGGATGTTCTTC. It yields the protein CATSRFTSGRMFF.